The entry below describes one T cell receptor (beta chain). The data stem from a study of blood T cell repertoires in COVID-19. The overall study: COVID-19 samples from acute and convalescent phases originated in the United States, Italy and Spain. From T cells, B-cell-depleted T cells, or PBMCs came the material, which was cDNA or gDNA.

CDR1 is ENHRY and CDR2 is SYGVKD in the germline V gene. V lost 3 bases and J 4 bases, leaving 12 bases between the germline ends. This CDR3 has 14 amino acids. In the authors' workflow: By means of reference gene primer amplification, nucleated cell counts were estimated. The assay was immunoSEQ multiplex PCR, and TCRdb's table has in-frame clones only and misses some. That table furnishes V, J and clone size, whereas the DNA furnished D and trimming. This sample has 250,000 to 300,000 clones, with approximately 90% found just once. The source of this sequence is a woman aged 45-60 years who had recovered from COVID-19. The gene calls are TRBV10-3 and TRBJ1-1; possible D gene TRBD1, 5 bases. The sequencing input was peripheral blood. The CDR3 coding sequence is TGTGCCATCAGTGAAATGGGGCAGGTCACTGAAGCTTTCTTT. Translating it yields CAISEMGQVTEAFF.